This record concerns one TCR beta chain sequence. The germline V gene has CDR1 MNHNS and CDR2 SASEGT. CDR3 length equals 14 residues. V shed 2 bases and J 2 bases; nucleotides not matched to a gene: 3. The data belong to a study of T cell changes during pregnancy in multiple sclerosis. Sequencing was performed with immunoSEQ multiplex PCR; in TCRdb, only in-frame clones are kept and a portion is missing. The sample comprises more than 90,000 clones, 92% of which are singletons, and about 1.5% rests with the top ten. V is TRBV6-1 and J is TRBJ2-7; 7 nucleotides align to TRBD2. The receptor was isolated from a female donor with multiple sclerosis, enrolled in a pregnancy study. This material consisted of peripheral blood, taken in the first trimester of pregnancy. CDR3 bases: TGTGCCAGCAGTGAATTTGCGGGAGCCTACGAGCAGTACTTC. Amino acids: CASSEFAGAYEQYF.